The 28 T cell receptor beta chains below come from one sample, sequenced in a study of long-term antiretroviral therapy in people with HIV. The immunoSEQ assay was v3.0, run at survey level. Measured with immunoSEQ multiplex PCR; TCRdb has only the in-frame clones, and not every one. The table lists 20,000 to 30,000 clones, less than 80% of them singletons. Here the sequenced sample was unsorted PBMCs, taken 1.2 years after starting antiretroviral therapy. The receptors derive from a woman between 40 and 50 years old with HIV.

The genes are TRBV6-5 and TRBJ1-1; 7 bases map to TRBD1. The germline V gene has CDR1 MNHEY and CDR2 SVGAGI. This CDR3 region has 13 residues. V was pared by 5 bases and J by 4 bases, with 4 bases of the junction left unmatched. The CDR3 spells CASSNRGSTEAFF. The CDR3 DNA sequence: TGTGCCAGCAGTAACAGGGGAAGCACTGAAGCTTTCTTT.

CDR3 sequence reads: CASSELVGSLNQPQHF. Here the CDR3 DNA reads TGTGCCAGCAGTGAATTGGTAGGGTCCCTCAATCAGCCCCAGCATTTT. This chain connects TRBV6-1 to TRBJ1-5; D ambiguous. CDR1 is MNHNS, CDR2 SASEGT, per germline. V was clipped by 2 bases and J by 3 bases, with 14 bases between them. There are 16 residues in the CDR3.

Only a few counts were recorded for this clone. V usage is TRBV5-6 and J usage is TRBJ1-4; D remains ambiguous. Germline assignment: CDR1 SGHDT and CDR2 YYEEEE. The CDR3 runs to 15 residues. Trimming removed 4 bases from V and 5 bases from J, with 15 bases in between. CDR3 amino acids: CASSRTGVQNEKLFF. The CDR3 DNA follows: TGTGCCAGCAGCCGCACCGGGGTACAGAATGAAAAACTGTTTTTT.

This rearrangement joins TRBV19 to TRBJ2-7; TRBD1 agrees at 9 bases. Germline V gives CDR1 LNHDA, CDR2 SQIVND (reference sequence). Trimming cost V 5 bases and J 0 bases; bases outside gene matches: 2. The CDR3 contains 14 residues. The CDR3 sequence: CASSGTGTSYEQYF. CDR3 bases: TGTGCCAGTAGTGGGACAGGGACCTCCTACGAGCAGTACTTC.

V is TRBV11-3 and J is TRBJ1-2; unclear D gene. This CDR3 spans 9 amino acids. Germline-derived CDR1 and CDR2 are SGHNT and YENEEA. With 10 bases removed from V and 8 bases from J, the gap between germline ends came to 8 bases. For the CDR3, the DNA is TGTGCCACCGAATGGGGCTACACCTTC. Its protein product is CATEWGYTF.

The chain employs TRBV9 and TRBJ2-1, with D unclear. Trimming took off 0 bases at V and 4 bases at J, with 8 bases between the two ends. This CDR3 region has 14 residues. Per germline, CDR1 SGDLS and CDR2 YYNGEE. CDR3 residues: CASSVGGFYNEQFF. CDR3 nucleotide sequence: TGTGCCAGCAGCGTAGGGGGATTTTACAATGAGCAGTTCTTC.

The sample holds a few counts of this clone. The CDR3, as DNA: TGTGCCAGCAGTTATATTTCTGGGGAGCTGTTTTTT. This encodes CASSYISGELFF. V usage is TRBV27 and J usage is TRBJ2-2; no reliable D call. The CDR3 has 12 residues. V shed 4 bases and J shed 8 bases, with 8 bases lying between them. Germline-derived CDR1 and CDR2 are MNHEY and SMNVEV (reference sequence).

This clone was picked up a small number of times. This chain connects TRBV5-1 to TRBJ2-7, with D unclear. V gave up 0 bases and J gave up 5 bases, with 12 bases separating them. Germline CDR1 reads SGHRS; CDR2 reads YFSETQ. The CDR3 sequence is 14 residues long. CDR3 sequence (DNA): TGCGCCAGCAGCTTGGAGGGCTCCCCAGACGAGCAGTACTTC. It codes for CASSLEGSPDEQYF.

The V and J genes are TRBV30 and TRBJ2-7; maybe TRBD1 (6 bases). This CDR3 has 14 amino acids. Trimming stripped 4 bases from V and 5 bases from J, with 18 bases between. CDR1 is GTSNPN and CDR2 is SVGIG in the germline V gene (reference sequence). The CDR3: CAWTPGQKSDEQYF. Written as DNA, the CDR3 is TGTGCCTGGACACCGGGACAAAAAAGTGACGAGCAGTACTTC.

The CDR3 DNA follows: TGTGCCAGCAGCTTCACAGGGAATGAAGATACGCAGTATTTT. Amino acid sequence: CASSFTGNEDTQYF. The chain employs TRBV7-8 and TRBJ2-3, with D perhaps matching TRBD1 (6 bases). CDR1 SGHVS and CDR2 FQNEAQ come from the germline V gene. Trimming removed 3 bases at V and 5 bases at J, with 12 bases between. CDR3 length: 14 amino acids.

This sequence joins TRBV5-1 and TRBJ2-7; D assignment may be TRBD1 or TRBD2 (6 bases each). The germline V and J ends were trimmed by 5 bases and 7 bases, with 22 bases remaining between them. The CDR3 covers 15 residues. Germline-derived CDR1 and CDR2 are SGHRS and YFSETQ. The CDR3 loop is CASSPGPAGQGEQYF. CDR3 nucleotide sequence: TGCGCCAGCAGTCCTGGTCCGGCGGGGCAGGGGGAGCAGTACTTC.

The chain joins TRBV18 to TRBJ1-3; TRBD1 matches 8 bases. Germline trimming cut 3 bases from V and 4 bases from J; bases unmatched to any gene: 8. This CDR3 has 16 amino acids. Germline loops: CDR1 KGHSH, CDR2 LQKENI. The CDR3 nucleotides read TGTGCCAGCTCACCCGCTCTCGGACAGGGAGGAAACACCATATATTTT. Its protein is CASSPALGQGGNTIYF.

This chain joins TRBV11-2 and TRBJ1-1; TRBD1 matches at 8 bases. V shed 1 base and J 7 bases; nucleotides not matched to a gene: 5. In germline, CDR1 is SGHAT, CDR2 FQNNGV. CDR3 length: 14 residues. The CDR3 DNA sequence: TGTGCCAGCAGCTTAGTAGGACAGGGATTTGAAGCTTTCTTT. Amino acid sequence: CASSLVGQGFEAFF. Full variable domain (rest looked up from reference TRBV11-2 and TRBJ1-1): EAGVAQSPRYKIIEKRQSVAFWCNPISGHATLYWYQQILGQGPKLLIQFQNNGVVDDSQLPKDRFSAERLKGVDSTLKIQPAKLEDSAVYLCASSLVGQGFEAFFGQGTRLTVV.

This clone came up once. The rearrangement links TRBV7-2 to TRBJ2-7, with D perhaps being TRBD1 or TRBD2 (6 bases each). From germline, CDR1 is SGHTA and CDR2 FQGNSA. V was trimmed by 1 base and J by 6 bases, leaving 10 bases between them. The CDR3 length is 13 residues. The chain's CDR3 is CASSLERGAEQYF. As DNA, the CDR3 is TGTGCCAGCAGCTTAGAGAGGGGGGCCGAGCAGTACTTC.

The J gene is TRBJ2-7, the V gene TRBV7-2, with a weak D call TRBD1 (6 bases). The CDR3 spans 15 residues. In germline, CDR1 is SGHTA, CDR2 FQGNSA. Trimming stripped 0 bases from V and 5 bases from J, with 14 bases between. DNA of the CDR3: TGTGCCAGCAGCTTAGCGAGTCGGCAGGGGAACGAGCAGTACTTC. Protein product: CASSLASRQGNEQYF.

The table lists this clone with a few counts. This chain connects TRBV7-8 to TRBJ2-5; D is undetermined. Between the trimmed V and J ends, which lost 1 base and 7 bases, there was a span of 7 bases. The CDR3 contains 12 residues. CDR1 and CDR2 (germline): SGHVS, FQNEAQ. The CDR3, as DNA: TGTGCCAGCAGCTTAGAGCCCCTGACCCAGTACTTC. As protein: CASSLEPLTQYF.

DNA for the CDR3: TGTGCCAGCAGCCCACCGGGACTGTCCTTCCACGAGCAGTACTTC. Translation: CASSPPGLSFHEQYF. The chain combines TRBV14 with TRBJ2-7; D possibly corresponds to TRBD2 (6 bases). The V and J ends lost 4 bases and 5 bases respectively, with 18 bases between them. The CDR3 has 15 amino acids. Germline V gene sequence: CDR1 SGHDN, CDR2 FVKESK.

The chain couples TRBV7-2 to TRBJ1-1; possibly TRBD1 for D (6 bases). V dropped 3 bases and J dropped 0 bases, with 11 bases sitting between them. From germline, CDR1 is SGHTA and CDR2 FQGNSA. The CDR3 loop spans 15 amino acids. CDR3 sequence (DNA): TGTGCCAGCAGCTTGTTGGGGGCGTTGAACACTGAAGCTTTCTTT. It yields the protein CASSLLGALNTEAFF.

This clone was found a few times. V gene TRBV14 combines with J gene TRBJ1-3; no definite D call. CDR3 length: 17 amino acids. Per germline, CDR1 SGHDN and CDR2 FVKESK. Deletions cut 4 bases from V and 0 bases from J, with 16 bases between. CDR3 in DNA: TGTGCCAGCAGCCCATACAGACCCCTCTCCTCTGGAAACACCATATATTTT. It codes for CASSPYRPLSSGNTIYF.

The chain uses TRBV16 and TRBJ2-7; no clear D. CDR3 size: 13 residues. The germline V gene has CDR1 KGHSY and CDR2 FQNENV. The V end lost 0 bases, the J end lost 2 bases, and 5 bases lay between the germline ends. In DNA, the CDR3 is TGTGCCAGCAGCCAATCTTATCCCTACGAGCAGTACTTC. Its protein is CASSQSYPYEQYF.

The chain is built from TRBV30 and TRBJ1-2; TRBD1 aligns across 9 bases. The CDR3 is made up of 12 amino acids. The germline CDR1 and CDR2 sequences are GTSNPN and SVGIG (reference sequence). V was pared by 3 bases and J by 8 bases, with 4 bases of the junction left unmatched. The CDR3 nucleotides read TGTGCCTGGAGGGGGGACAGGGTCGGCTACACCTTC. This gives the protein CAWRGDRVGYTF.

V usage is TRBV6-5 and J usage is TRBJ2-7; D perhaps matches TRBD1 (6 bases). V was clipped by 7 bases and J by 5 bases, with 9 bases between them. The CDR3 spans 11 residues. In germline, CDR1 is MNHEY, CDR2 SVGAGI. The CDR3 DNA sequence: TGTGCCAGCACCGAGGGGGACGAGCAGTACTTC. It encodes CASTEGDEQYF.

This sequence joins TRBV19 and TRBJ2-2, with 7 bases matching TRBD1. Germline V lookup: CDR1 LNHDA, CDR2 SQIVND (reference sequence). V lost 6 bases to trimming and J lost 1 base; unmatched junction nucleotides: 8. CDR3 size: 16 residues. The CDR3 bases are TGTGCCAGTAGCCCCCAACAGGGGATGAACACCGGGGAGCTGTTTTTT. It translates to CASSPQQGMNTGELFF.

CDR3 nucleotide sequence: TGCGCCAGCAGCTTGGGAGCCAACCGGATGTTCACCGGGGAGCTGTTTTTT. This gives the protein CASSLGANRMFTGELFF. The chain recombines TRBV5-1 with TRBJ2-2; no firm D call. The CDR3 runs to 17 residues. Germline CDR1 and CDR2: SGHRS and YFSETQ. Trimming took off 0 bases at V and 4 bases at J, with 16 bases between the two ends.

This clone was counted a few times. The rearrangement links TRBV7-9 to TRBJ2-7; D call uncertain. Trimming took 2 bases from V and 4 from J, leaving 9 bases between them. Germline-derived CDR1 and CDR2 are SEHNR and FQNEAQ (reference sequence). The CDR3 spans 13 residues. CDR3 sequence (DNA): TGTGCCAGCAGCTTAAAAGAGTCATACGAGCAGTACTTC. It encodes CASSLKESYEQYF.

This clone has a handful of counts. The rearrangement uses TRBV11-2 and TRBJ1-2, with D maybe TRBD1 (5 bases). This CDR3 is built from 13 residues. V was trimmed by 2 bases and J by 4 bases, leaving 8 bases between them. Germline lookup yields CDR1 SGHAT and CDR2 FQNNGV. The CDR3 region is CASSLQGPYGYTF. CDR3 DNA: TGTGCCAGCAGCTTACAGGGACCCTATGGCTACACCTTC.

The chain recombines TRBV19 with TRBJ1-5; possibly TRBD1 for D (6 bases). Between the trimmed V and J ends, which lost 10 bases and 4 bases, there was a span of 14 bases. The CDR3 has 13 residues. Germline V CDR1 and CDR2: LNHDA, SQIVND (reference sequence). This CDR3 reads CATTGQINQPQHF. CDR3 coding DNA: TGTGCCACCACGGGACAAATTAATCAGCCCCAGCATTTT.

This clone was counted only a few times. The V and J genes are TRBV4-1 and TRBJ2-7; 9 nucleotides align to TRBD2. The CDR3 has 16 residues. Trimming at V came to 1 base and at J to 4 bases, leaving 8 bases not matched to a gene. Germline V gives CDR1 MGHRA, CDR2 YSYEKL. CDR3 in amino acids: CASSQGILAGEYEQYF. CDR3 nucleotides: TGCGCCAGCAGCCAAGGGATTTTAGCGGGAGAGTACGAGCAGTACTTC.